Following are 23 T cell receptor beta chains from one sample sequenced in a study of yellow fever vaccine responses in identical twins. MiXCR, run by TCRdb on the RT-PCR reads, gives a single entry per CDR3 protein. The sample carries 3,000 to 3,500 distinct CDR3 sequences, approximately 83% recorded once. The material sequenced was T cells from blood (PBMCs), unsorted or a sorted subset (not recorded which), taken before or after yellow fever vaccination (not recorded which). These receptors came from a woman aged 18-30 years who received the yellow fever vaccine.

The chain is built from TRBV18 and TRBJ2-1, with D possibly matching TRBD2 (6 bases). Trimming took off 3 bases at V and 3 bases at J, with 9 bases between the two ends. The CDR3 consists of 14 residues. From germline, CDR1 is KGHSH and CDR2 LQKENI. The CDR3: CASSPSSVYNEQFF. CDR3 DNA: TGTGCCAGCTCACCTTCTAGCGTCTACAATGAGCAGTTCTTC.

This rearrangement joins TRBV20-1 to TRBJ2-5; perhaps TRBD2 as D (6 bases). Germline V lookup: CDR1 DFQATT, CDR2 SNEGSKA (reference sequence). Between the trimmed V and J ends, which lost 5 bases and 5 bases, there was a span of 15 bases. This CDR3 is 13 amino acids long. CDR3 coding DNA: TGCAGTGCTGGGACTTCAGCTGGGGAGACCCAGTACTTC. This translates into CSAGTSAGETQYF.

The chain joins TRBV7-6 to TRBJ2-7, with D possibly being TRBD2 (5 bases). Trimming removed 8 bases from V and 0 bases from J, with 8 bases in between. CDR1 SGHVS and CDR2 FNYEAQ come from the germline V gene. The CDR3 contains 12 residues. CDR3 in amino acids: CASRGDSYEQYF. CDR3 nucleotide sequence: TGTGCCAGCCGGGGTGACTCCTACGAGCAGTACTTC. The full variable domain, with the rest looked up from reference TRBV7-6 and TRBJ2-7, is GAGVSQSPRYKVTKRGQDVALRCDPISGHVSLYWYRQALGQGPEFLTYFNYEAQQDKSGLPNDRFSAERPEGSISTLTIQRTEQRDSAMYRCASRGDSYEQYFGPGTRLTVT.

The CDR3: CASSPGRGGNEQFF. The CDR3 DNA sequence: TGTGCCAGCTCACCGGGTAGGGGAGGCAATGAGCAGTTCTTC. This rearrangement joins TRBV18 to TRBJ2-1, with D possibly being TRBD2 (6 bases). Trimming took 3 bases from V and 6 from J, leaving 12 bases between them. This CDR3 is built from 14 residues. Germline lookup yields CDR1 KGHSH and CDR2 LQKENI.

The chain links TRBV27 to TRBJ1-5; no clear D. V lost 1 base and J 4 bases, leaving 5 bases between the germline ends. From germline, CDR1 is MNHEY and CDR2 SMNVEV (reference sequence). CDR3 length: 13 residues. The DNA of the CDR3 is TGTGCCAGCAGTTTATTTTGGAATCAGCCCCAGCATTTT. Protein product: CASSLFWNQPQHF.

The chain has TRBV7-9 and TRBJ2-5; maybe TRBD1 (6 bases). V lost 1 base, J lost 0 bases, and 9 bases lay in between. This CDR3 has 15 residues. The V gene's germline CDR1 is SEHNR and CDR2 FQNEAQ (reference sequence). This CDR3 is CASSLGWDNQETQYF. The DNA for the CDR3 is TGTGCCAGCAGCTTAGGCTGGGACAACCAAGAGACCCAGTACTTC.

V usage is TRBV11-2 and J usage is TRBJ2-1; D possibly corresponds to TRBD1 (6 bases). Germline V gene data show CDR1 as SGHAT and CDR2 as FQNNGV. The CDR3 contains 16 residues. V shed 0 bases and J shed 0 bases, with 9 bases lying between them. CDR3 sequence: CASSLDGTSSYNEQFF. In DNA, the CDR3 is TGTGCCAGCAGCTTAGATGGGACAAGCTCCTACAATGAGCAGTTCTTC.

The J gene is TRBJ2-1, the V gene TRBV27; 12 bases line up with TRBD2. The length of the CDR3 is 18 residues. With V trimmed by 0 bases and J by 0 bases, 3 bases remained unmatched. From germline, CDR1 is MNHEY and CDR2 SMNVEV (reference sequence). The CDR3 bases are TGTGCCAGCAGTTTATCGACTAGCGGGGGAAGCTCCTACAATGAGCAGTTCTTC. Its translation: CASSLSTSGGSSYNEQFF.

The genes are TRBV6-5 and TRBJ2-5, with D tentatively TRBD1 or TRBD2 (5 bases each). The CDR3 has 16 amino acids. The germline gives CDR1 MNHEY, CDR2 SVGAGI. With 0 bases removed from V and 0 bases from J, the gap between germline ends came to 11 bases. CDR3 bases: TGTGCCAGCAGTTACTCGGGGACCAGCTACCAAGAGACCCAGTACTTC. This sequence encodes CASSYSGTSYQETQYF.

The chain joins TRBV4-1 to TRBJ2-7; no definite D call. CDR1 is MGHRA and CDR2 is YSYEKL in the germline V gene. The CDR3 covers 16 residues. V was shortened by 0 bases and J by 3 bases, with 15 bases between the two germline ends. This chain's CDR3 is CASSQDPSIPYYEQYF. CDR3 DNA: TGCGCCAGCAGCCAAGATCCCTCAATCCCCTACTACGAGCAGTACTTC.

CDR3 region: CASSHPRVGADAYEQYF. The DNA for the CDR3 is TGTGCCAGCTCACACCCAAGAGTAGGAGCTGACGCCTACGAGCAGTACTTC. This chain joins TRBV18 and TRBJ2-7; D is ambiguous. This CDR3 region has 17 residues. V lost 4 bases to trimming and J lost 2 bases, with 21 bases between them. Germline V gene data show CDR1 as KGHSH and CDR2 as LQKENI.

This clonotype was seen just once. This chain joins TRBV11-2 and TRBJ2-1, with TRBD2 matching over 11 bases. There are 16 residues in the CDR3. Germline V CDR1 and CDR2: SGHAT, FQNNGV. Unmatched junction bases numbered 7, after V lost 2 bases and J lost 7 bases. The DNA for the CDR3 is TGTGCCAGCAGCTTAATCCGGACTAGCGGGTTGAATGAGCAGTTCTTC. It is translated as CASSLIRTSGLNEQFF.

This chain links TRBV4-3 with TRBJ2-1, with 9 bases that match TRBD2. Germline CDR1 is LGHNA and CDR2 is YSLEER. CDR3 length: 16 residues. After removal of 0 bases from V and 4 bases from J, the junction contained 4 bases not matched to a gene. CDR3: CASSQEGSGSYNEQFF. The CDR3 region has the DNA TGCGCCAGCAGCCAAGAGGGTAGCGGGAGTTACAATGAGCAGTTCTTC.

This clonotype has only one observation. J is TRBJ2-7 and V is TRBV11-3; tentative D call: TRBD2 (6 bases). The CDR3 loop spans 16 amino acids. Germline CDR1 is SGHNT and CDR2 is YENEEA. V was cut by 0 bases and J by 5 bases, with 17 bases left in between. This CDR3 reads CASSLEAGSAPDEQYF. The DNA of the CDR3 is TGTGCCAGCAGCTTAGAAGCGGGCAGCGCCCCGGACGAGCAGTACTTC.

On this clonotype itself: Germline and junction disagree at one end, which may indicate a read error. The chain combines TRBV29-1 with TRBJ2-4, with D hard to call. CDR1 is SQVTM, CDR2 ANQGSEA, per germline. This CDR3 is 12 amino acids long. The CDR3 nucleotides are TGCAGCGTAGAAGCCCTCAAAAACATTCAGTACTTC. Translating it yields CSVEALKNIQYF.

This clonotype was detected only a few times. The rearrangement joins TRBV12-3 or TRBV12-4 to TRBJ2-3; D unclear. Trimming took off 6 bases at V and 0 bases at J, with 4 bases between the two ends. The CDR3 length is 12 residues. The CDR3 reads CASSTSTDTQYF. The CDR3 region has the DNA TGTGCCAGCAGCACTAGCACAGATACGCAGTATTTT.

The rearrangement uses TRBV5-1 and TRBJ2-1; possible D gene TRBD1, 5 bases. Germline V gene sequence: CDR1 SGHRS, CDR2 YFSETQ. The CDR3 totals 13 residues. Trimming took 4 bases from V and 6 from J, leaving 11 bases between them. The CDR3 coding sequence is TGCGCCAGCAGCAGGGGTCCCGGCAATGAGCAGTTCTTC. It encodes CASSRGPGNEQFF.

CDR3 sequence: CASSGQNSYEQYF. The CDR3 DNA reads as TGTGCCAGTAGTGGACAGAATTCCTACGAGCAGTACTTC. The chain is built from TRBV19 and TRBJ2-7; TRBD1 might be the D (6 bases). There are 13 residues in the CDR3. The ends were cut back, 5 bases at V and 1 base at J, with 9 bases in the middle. The germline gives CDR1 LNHDA, CDR2 SQIVND (reference sequence).

DNA for the CDR3: TGTGCCAGCAGCTTCGGGATAGCGGGGGGCTACGAGCAGTACTTC. It translates to CASSFGIAGGYEQYF. The rearrangement links TRBV11-3 to TRBJ2-7, with 10 bases fitting TRBD2. The CDR3 extends over 15 amino acids. The V and J ends lost 3 bases and 3 bases, in that order; junction bases with no gene match: 5. Germline-derived CDR1 and CDR2 are SGHNT and YENEEA.

CDR3 coding DNA: TGTGCCAGCCAAACTAGGACCCACGACAATGAGCAGTTCTTC. Encoded protein: CASQTRTHDNEQFF. The V call is TRBV7-6, the J call TRBJ2-1, with D possibly being TRBD2 (5 bases). The CDR3 covers 14 residues. CDR1 SGHVS and CDR2 FNYEAQ come from the germline V gene. The ends were cut back, 8 bases at V and 5 bases at J, with 16 bases in the middle.

In DNA form, the CDR3 reads TGTGCCAGCAGTTACGGTCAACCGGACAGGGTTTTGTACAATGAGCAGTTCTTC. Its translation is CASSYGQPDRVLYNEQFF. V is TRBV6-2 or TRBV6-3 and J is TRBJ2-1; 8 nucleotides agree with TRBD1. CDR1 is MNHEY, CDR2 SVGEGT, per germline. The CDR3 contains 18 residues. V trimming: 2 bases; J trimming: 4 bases; junction bases outside the gene matches: 13.

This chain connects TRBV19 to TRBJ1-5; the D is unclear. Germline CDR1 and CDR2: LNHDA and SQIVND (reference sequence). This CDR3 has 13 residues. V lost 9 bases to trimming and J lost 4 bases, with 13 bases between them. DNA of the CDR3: TGTGCCAGCCAACAAGGAGGGAATCAGCCCCAGCATTTT. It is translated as CASQQGGNQPQHF. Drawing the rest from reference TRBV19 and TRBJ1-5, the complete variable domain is DGGITQSPKYLFRKEGQNVTLSCEQNLNHDAMYWYRQDPGQGLRLIYYSQIVNDFQKGDIAEGYSVSREKKESFPLTVTSAQKNPTAFYLCASQQGGNQPQHFGDGTRLSIL.

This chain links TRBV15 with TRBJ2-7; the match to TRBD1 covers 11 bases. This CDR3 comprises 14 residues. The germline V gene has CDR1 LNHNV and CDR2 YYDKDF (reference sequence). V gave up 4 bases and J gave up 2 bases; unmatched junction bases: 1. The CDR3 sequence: CATSMGQGAYEQYF. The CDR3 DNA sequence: TGTGCCACCAGCATGGGACAGGGGGCCTACGAGCAGTACTTC. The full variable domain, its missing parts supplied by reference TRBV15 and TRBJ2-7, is DAMVIQNPRYQVTQFGKPVTLSCSQTLNHNVMYWYQQKSSQAPKLLFHYYDKDFNNEADTPDNFQSRRPNTSFCFLDIRSPGLGDTAMYLCATSMGQGAYEQYFGPGTRLTVT.